The subject of this entry is one T cell receptor (beta chain). Its antigen remains undetermined. No base-level quality is on record; no much larger clone is a single base apart. TCRbeta CDR3 regions were amplified from genomic DNA by a two-step, bias-controlled multiplex PCR. The multiplex PCR used primers specific for every TRBV and TRBJ gene segment. TCRbeta repertoire data were generated with the immunoSEQ Assay. Per the authors' processing: To merge closely related sequences, reads went through filtering and clustering using a relative-frequency ratio and a modified nearest-neighbor algorithm. The V, D and J gene assignments for CDR3 sequences were based on IMGT annotation. Template counts were quantified against synthetic TCR CDR3 analog sequences and normalized for PCR amplification bias. Only unique productive sequences, that is, in-frame CDR3 sequences lacking stop codons, were included in the analyses. The immunoSEQ Analyzer software was used to calculate iChao1 richness and clonality, with clonality defined as 1 minus Pielou's evenness. JMP was used for statistical testing, with Student's t-test or a non-parametric test applied depending on Shapiro-Wilk normality results. TCRdb limited this immuneACCESS table to in-frame rearrangements with V and J called. A share of clones is missing; checked studies link under half to unresolved V genes, and the rest is unexplained. V and J calls plus clone size are reproduced from that table; the DNA served to infer D and trimming. Counted in this sample were around 5,000 clones; just under 97% of them appeared once. The top ten clones comprise around 0.38% of the sample.

This record belongs to a study of naive CD8 T cells in extremely preterm neonates (dated by TCRdb to the late 2010s). Broadly, across the study: The age range of the adult participants is stated as 25-50 years in the abstract but as 20-50 years in the methods. Sorted naive CD8+ T cells from four age groups (extremely preterm neonates, term neonates, young children and adults) were used in the study to compare TCRbeta CDR3 repertoires. Results the study describes overall, beyond this receptor: Significantly lower iChao1 richness than in all other age groups (p < 0.05) and an even clone distribution were observed in preterm neonates, indicating a less rich repertoire. To track T cell development within individuals, the authors urged prospective longitudinal studies of preterm and term neonates. The authors noted a small sample size and variable productive template counts among preterm samples as limitations. Compared with the older groups, preterm CDR3s were shorter and closer to germline, carrying fewer N additions and showing less junctional trimming. The proportion of shared CDR3 nucleotide sequences was higher in preterm neonates (approximately 2.5%) than in term neonates (around 0.4%), young children (around 0.03%) and adults (0.01%).

Peripheral blood was donated by five healthy children aged roughly 15-60 months who were having elective routine surgery, plus five healthy nonsmoking adults. A FACSAria III cell sorter was used to sort live, Annexin V-negative naive CD8+ T cells (CD3+CD8+CD45RA+CCR7+). Between roughly 17,000 and 110,000 naive CD8+ T cells were sorted per sample. Ficoll-Paque density gradient centrifugation of diluted blood was used to isolate mononuclear cells. Before sorting, mononuclear cells were cryopreserved in about 10% DMSO plus 90% FBS and kept long term at -150 degrees C. Thawed cells were stained with Annexin V and antibodies against CD3, CD8, CCR7 and CD45RA. The DNeasy Blood and Tissue Kit was used to extract genomic DNA from sorted cell pellets that had been snap-frozen. From cysteine to phenylalanine, the CDR3 is 14 amino acids long. Just CDR3 DNA is preserved here, 42 bases in frame from base 1. Via the germline V gene (reference sequence), CDR1 is MNHEY and CDR2 SMNVEV. V is clipped by 4 bases and J by 7 bases, and the sequence between their germline boundaries is 17 bases long.

The receptor was isolated from a human donor in good health. What was sequenced was naive CD8+ T cells from blood. The rearrangement combines TRBV27 with TRBJ2-7; TRBD2 could be the D gene, as 6 bases match. For the CDR3, the sequence is CASSYHGRTEEQYF. The nucleotide sequence reads as follows: TGTGCCAGCAGTTACCACGGGAGAACGGAAGAGCAGTACTTC.